These T cell receptor beta chains were read from a single sample in a study of cytotoxic CD8 clonotypes in ibrutinib-treated CLL. Generated by immunoSEQ multiplex PCR, the TCRdb table keeps only in-frame clones and is missing some. The table lists nearly 300,000 clones, about 72% of them singletons. Material: PBMCs, obtained at disease progression, from a patient treated with ibrutinib. Receptors originate from a human donor with chronic lymphocytic leukemia. The CDR3 runs from the conserved cysteine through the conserved F or W. The D gene is left open where the match is weak. Size is omitted from some rows. Given values are once, few, many or a class for expanded clones.

D gene	V gene	clone size	J gene	CDR3 DNA	CDR3 protein
-	TRBV7-2	-	TRBJ2-5	TGTGCCAGCAGCTTATATCGGTCTCAAGAGACCCAGTACTTC	CASSLYRSQETQYF
-	TRBV5-1	-	TRBJ2-1	TGCGCCAGCAGCCCAGGGAGGGGGTCTCTCTACAATGAGCAGTTCTTC	CASSPGRGSLYNEQFF
-	TRBV2	-	TRBJ2-3	TGTGCCAGCAGCCGGGACTCCAGAGGCACAGATACGCAGTATTTT	CASSRDSRGTDTQYF
-	TRBV27	-	TRBJ2-7	TGTGCCAGCAGTTTTGGGGGGCCGACCTACGAGCAGTACTTC	CASSFGGPTYEQYF
TRBD2	TRBV2	-	TRBJ2-4	TGTGCCAGCAGTGAATACGGACTAGCGGGGGGCCCCGGGGAAAACATTCAGTACTTC	CASSEYGLAGGPGENIQYF
-	TRBV5-1	-	TRBJ2-7	TGCGCCAGCAGCTGGCAGGGAATGGGTGAGCAGTACTTC	CASSWQGMGEQYF
-	TRBV29-1	-	TRBJ1-2	TGCAGCGTTGAACTGGGAGGTGTACTATATGGCTACACCTTC	CSVELGGVLYGYTF
TRBD1	TRBV4-1	-	TRBJ1-2	TGCGCCAGCAGGACCCAAACAGGGGGCACTCTGATTAACTATGGCTACACCTTC	CASRTQTGGTLINYGYTF
TRBD2	TRBV4-1	-	TRBJ2-3	TGCGCCAGCAGCCAAGATAGTAGCGGGGACACAGATACGCAGTATTTT	CASSQDSSGDTDTQYF
-	TRBV10-1	-	TRBJ1-1	TGCGCCAGCAGTGCACAGGGCACTGAAGCTTTCTTT	CASSAQGTEAFF
-	TRBV7-9	-	TRBJ1-1	TGTGCCAGCAGTCTACCGGGTCCCCAAGTTTTCTTT	CASSLPGPQVFF
TRBD2	TRBV6-5	-	TRBJ2-7	TGTGCCAGCAGCGGCGGGAGTAGGTCCTACGAGCAGTACTTC	CASSGGSRSYEQYF
-	TRBV10-1	-	TRBJ2-7	TGCGCCAGCAGTGATAACTACGAGCAGTACTTC	CASSDNYEQYF
-	TRBV5-1	-	TRBJ1-6	TGCGCCAGCAGCTTGGCCAGTTCCTATAATTCACCCCTCCACTTT	CASSLASSYNSPLHF
-	TRBV25-1	few	TRBJ2-1	TGTGCCAGCAGAAGGCGACTAGGCGATGAGCAGTTCTTC	CASRRRLGDEQFF
TRBD1	TRBV5-5	-	TRBJ2-7	TGTGCCAGCAGCTTGGCCGGGACAGCGTACTCCTACGAGCAGTACTTC	CASSLAGTAYSYEQYF
TRBD1	TRBV6-6	once	TRBJ2-7	TGTGCCAGCAGACCCGGACAGGGGGGGACGGGCGAGCAGTACTTC	CASRPGQGGTGEQYF
-	TRBV6-1	few	TRBJ2-2	TGTGCCAGCAGTGAAATACGGCTAACCGGGGAGCTGTTTTTT	CASSEIRLTGELFF
TRBD1	TRBV10-2	-	TRBJ1-2	TGCGCCAGCAAGCCGGGACAGGGTGGTTATGGCTACACCTTC	CASKPGQGGYGYTF
-	TRBV29-1	-	TRBJ1-1	TGCAGCGTTGAGAAAGGGGGATCTGAAGCTTTCTTT	CSVEKGGSEAFF
-	TRBV7-2	few	TRBJ2-7	TGTGCCAGCAGCTTAGTCACCCGGACAGCAGTTTACGAGCAGTACTTC	CASSLVTRTAVYEQYF
TRBD2	TRBV18	-	TRBJ2-5	TGTGCCAGCTCACCAGGGAGCGGGGCCGGGGCGAGGCCCCAGTACTTC	CASSPGSGAGARPQYF
-	TRBV28	-	TRBJ2-1	TGTGCGACGGGATTATACGGGGAGCAGTTCTTC	CATGLYGEQFF
TRBD1	TRBV5-6	-	TRBJ1-2	TGTGCCAGCAGCTTTCCCATACCCCTGGGACAGGGAGCCTATGGCTACACCTTC	CASSFPIPLGQGAYGYTF
TRBD1	TRBV7-2	-	TRBJ2-5	TGTGCCAGCAGCCCAGACAGGGTCCGAGAGACCCAGTACTTC	CASSPDRVRETQYF
-	TRBV29-1	few	TRBJ1-5	TGCAGCGTTGAACTGGGTGGGCAGCCCCAGCATTTT	CSVELGGQPQHF
TRBD1	TRBV7-9	once	TRBJ2-3	TGTGCCAGCAGCTTAGGGGACAGCCGGGGCAAGGCAGATACGCAGTATTTT	CASSLGDSRGKADTQYF
TRBD1	TRBV28	-	TRBJ1-5	TGTGCCAGCAAGAACCGGGACAGGGACAATCAGCCCCAGCATTTT	CASKNRDRDNQPQHF
-	TRBV29-1	-	TRBJ2-7	TGCAGCGTTGAAGATGACGGATCCTACGAGCAGTACTTC	CSVEDDGSYEQYF
-	TRBV28	once	TRBJ2-2	TGTGCCAGCAGTTTCTCTTCTAGGGTCACCGGGGAGCTGTTTTTT	CASSFSSRVTGELFF
TRBD1	TRBV4-1	-	TRBJ1-6	TGCGCCAGCAGCCAAAAACCGGGACAGGGTGTCACCTATAATTCACCCCTCCACTTT	CASSQKPGQGVTYNSPLHF
-	TRBV11-2	few	TRBJ2-1	TGTGCCAGCAGCTTTAGCGAGTACAATGAGCAGTTCTTC	CASSFSEYNEQFF
TRBD1	TRBV15	once	TRBJ2-7	TGTGCCACCAGCAGGAGACAGGGGCGAGCAGACGAGCAGTACTTC	CATSRRQGRADEQYF
-	TRBV10-2	-	TRBJ2-7	TGCGCCAGCAGTGAGAGGACAGCTAACTACGAGCAGTACTTC	CASSERTANYEQYF
-	TRBV28	-	TRBJ2-7	TGTGCCAGCAGTTCAGTCCCCTCGGGTTACCTGAGCTCCTACGAGCAGTACTTC	CASSSVPSGYLSSYEQYF
TRBD1	TRBV9	-	TRBJ1-1	TGTGCCAGCAGCGTAGGTTCAAGGGGGCCCCTGTTT	CASSVGSRGPLF
-	TRBV5-1	-	TRBJ2-2	TGCGCCAGCAGCTTTGCGAAGGGGATAAACACCGGGGAGCTGTTTTTT	CASSFAKGINTGELFF
TRBD1	TRBV28	-	TRBJ2-1	TGTGCCAGCAGTTTGGCCCTCCCCGGGACAGAGAGGACAAGTGAGCAGTTCTTC	CASSLALPGTERTSEQFF
TRBD2	TRBV5-4	-	TRBJ2-3	TGTGCCAGCAGCCGTAAAGCGGGGGGGCCAGATACGCAGTATTTT	CASSRKAGGPDTQYF
TRBD1	TRBV2	-	TRBJ2-5	TGTGCCAGCAGACCCATCCTGGGACAGGGGGCATCGGAGACCCAGTACTTC	CASRPILGQGASETQYF
-	TRBV5-1	-	TRBJ1-1	TGCGCCAGCAGCCGCAAGACAGGTACGGACACTGAAGCTTTCTTT	CASSRKTGTDTEAFF
-	TRBV4-1	-	TRBJ1-2	TGCGCCAGCAGCCCCGGGACATCCACCTACACCTTC	CASSPGTSTYTF
-	TRBV6-1	-	TRBJ1-3	TGTGCCAGCAAGGAGCTGGGGGCCTCAGGAAACACCATATATTTT	CASKELGASGNTIYF
-	TRBV5-1	-	TRBJ2-1	TGCGCCAGCAGCTTGGTCGTATCCGACTACAATGAGCAGTTCTTC	CASSLVVSDYNEQFF
TRBD1	TRBV5-8	-	TRBJ2-2	TGTGCCAGCAGCTCCGGACAGGGGGGCACCGGGGAGCTGTTTTTT	CASSSGQGGTGELFF
-	TRBV28	-	TRBJ2-3	TGTGCCAGCAGTGAGGGTGCCAACACACGGGATACGCAGTATTTT	CASSEGANTRDTQYF